Below, 16 T cell receptor beta chains from the same sample are listed, as sequenced in a study of blood T cell repertoires in COVID-19. The table came from immunoSEQ multiplex PCR; TCRdb's copy has only in-frame clones and leaves some out. This sample has 450,000 or so clones, with approximately 90% found just once. The sequencing input was peripheral blood. These receptors were taken from a man younger than 30 with COVID-19, enrolled during active disease.

V is TRBV4-1 and J is TRBJ2-7; D unresolved. Germline assignment: CDR1 MGHRA and CDR2 YSYEKL. The CDR3 totals 15 residues. Trimming pared 0 bases from V and 2 bases from J, leaving 11 bases between. The CDR3 loop is CASSQDLTFAYEQYF. The CDR3, as DNA: TGCGCCAGCAGCCAAGATCTAACGTTTGCCTACGAGCAGTACTTC.

J is TRBJ2-4 and V is TRBV5-6, with D tentatively TRBD2 (5 bases). V gave up 2 bases and J gave up 3 bases, with 12 bases separating them. The CDR3 covers 15 residues. Per germline, CDR1 SGHDT and CDR2 YYEEEE. The CDR3 loop is CASSFAGWGKNIQYF. In nucleotides, the CDR3 is TGTGCCAGCAGCTTCGCGGGTTGGGGCAAAAACATTCAGTACTTC.

This chain joins TRBV19 and TRBJ1-1; 7 nucleotides line up with TRBD1. CDR1 LNHDA and CDR2 SQIVND come from the germline V gene (reference sequence). The CDR3 runs to 16 residues. With 3 bases clipped from V and 3 bases from J, the junction kept 10 bases outside the gene matches. CDR3 region: CASSIMSQGGYTEAFF. CDR3 sequence (DNA): TGTGCCAGTAGTATTATGAGTCAGGGGGGATACACTGAAGCTTTCTTT.

The V gene is TRBV11-2, the J gene TRBJ2-2; 8 bases line up with TRBD1. After removal of 4 bases from V and 6 bases from J, the junction contained 7 bases not matched to a gene. The V gene's germline CDR1 is SGHAT and CDR2 FQNNGV. The CDR3 totals 15 residues. The DNA for the CDR3 is TGTGCCAGCAGCTGGATCGACAGGGGAGCCGGGGAGCTGTTTTTT. This sequence encodes CASSWIDRGAGELFF.

The chain employs TRBV3-1 (or the pseudogene TRBV3-2) and TRBJ2-2; tentatively, D is TRBD2 (5 bases). The V gene lost 0 bases and the J gene lost 5 bases, with 10 bases spanning the gap. The CDR3 extends over 15 amino acids. Per germline, CDR1 LGHDT and CDR2 YNNKEL (reference sequence). The CDR3 loop is CASSQDYRGTGELFF. The CDR3 DNA reads TGTGCCAGCAGCCAAGATTATCGCGGGACCGGGGAGCTGTTTTTT.

V and J are TRBV6-5 and TRBJ2-3; D is possibly TRBD2 (5 bases). CDR3 length equals 13 residues. V was clipped by 8 bases and J by 6 bases, with 15 bases between them. Germline CDR1 and CDR2: MNHEY and SVGAGI. The CDR3 is CASAGVPPDTQYF. The CDR3 DNA reads TGTGCCAGCGCCGGGGTCCCGCCGGATACGCAGTATTTT.

V gene TRBV30 combines with J gene TRBJ1-2, with unresolved D. The CDR3 has 16 amino acids. The V gene lost 0 bases and the J gene lost 2 bases, with 16 bases spanning the gap. The germline V gene has CDR1 GTSNPN and CDR2 SVGIG (reference sequence). CDR3 protein: CAWSVTRSGRNYGYTF. As DNA, the CDR3 is TGTGCCTGGAGTGTAACCCGGTCAGGAAGGAACTATGGCTACACCTTC.

The V call is TRBV5-4, the J call TRBJ2-7, with a weak D call TRBD1 (6 bases). This CDR3 is built from 14 residues. The germline V and J ends were trimmed by 0 bases and 5 bases, with 12 bases remaining between them. Germline assignment: CDR1 SGHNT and CDR2 YYREEE (reference sequence). This CDR3 reads CASSLGQGNHEQYF. CDR3 DNA sequence: TGTGCCAGCAGCTTGGGGCAGGGGAACCACGAGCAGTACTTC.

The CDR3, as DNA: TGTGCCAGCAGTCTCAGGGTTAACGGGGAGCTGTTTTTT. This translates into CASSLRVNGELFF. The V and J genes are TRBV2 and TRBJ2-2; TRBD1 might be the D (5 bases). This CDR3 is built from 13 residues. In germline, CDR1 is SNHLY, CDR2 FYNNEI. V was clipped by 5 bases and J by 7 bases, with 11 bases between them.

The count of this clone is one. The V call is TRBV5-1, the J call TRBJ1-2; weak D call: TRBD1 (5 bases). Trimming took 4 bases from V and 8 from J, leaving 18 bases between them. Germline CDR1 and CDR2: SGHRS and YFSETQ. The CDR3 sequence is 14 residues long. The chain's CDR3 is CASSPAQGIGGYTF. For the CDR3, the DNA is TGCGCCAGCAGCCCGGCGCAGGGAATCGGGGGCTACACCTTC.

The gene calls are TRBV6-5 and TRBJ1-4; a weak D match, TRBD1 (5 bases). V was pared by 6 bases and J by 8 bases, with 16 bases between. Germline V gene data show CDR1 as MNHEY and CDR2 as SVGAGI. This CDR3 spans 14 amino acids. CDR3 amino acids: CASRRDRKREKLFF. CDR3 DNA sequence: TGTGCCAGCAGGCGAGACAGAAAACGAGAAAAACTGTTTTTT.

The chain has TRBV7-9 and TRBJ2-7; TRBD1 matches 8 bases. V shed 5 bases, J shed 6 bases, and the junction held 12 bases outside the gene matches. There are 15 residues in the CDR3. Germline V gene sequence: CDR1 SEHNR, CDR2 FQNEAQ (reference sequence). The CDR3 here is CASSLGGRGLGEQYF. The CDR3 DNA is TGTGCCAGCAGCCTCGGCGGCAGGGGGCTCGGCGAGCAGTACTTC.

V and J are TRBV30 and TRBJ1-6; D gene unclear. Germline V gives CDR1 GTSNPN, CDR2 SVGIG (reference sequence). The CDR3 runs to 16 residues. Trimming removed 4 bases at V and 2 bases at J, with 15 bases between. CDR3 sequence reads: CAWTLPGLPYNSPLHF. In DNA form, the CDR3 reads TGTGCCTGGACTCTCCCAGGATTACCCTATAATTCACCCCTCCACTTT.

The chain employs TRBV18 and TRBJ2-3; possible D gene TRBD2, 5 bases. CDR3 length: 18 amino acids. Trimming shortened V by 6 bases and J by 5 bases, and 27 bases separated the two germline ends. The V gene's germline CDR1 is KGHSH and CDR2 LQKENI. CDR3 in DNA: TGTGCCAGCTCCCCCCGAGGAGGACTCTCAAAGAGTGGAGATACGCAGTATTTT. Protein product: CASSPRGGLSKSGDTQYF.

The J gene is TRBJ2-2, the V gene TRBV7-3; TRBD1 matches at 8 bases. After removal of 4 bases from V and 3 bases from J, the junction contained 1 base not matched to a gene. This CDR3 has 14 amino acids. Germline CDR1 SGHTA, CDR2 FQGTGA. The CDR3 reads CASSSQGDTGELFF. CDR3 DNA: TGTGCCAGCAGCTCACAGGGGGACACCGGGGAGCTGTTTTTT.

The chain combines TRBV6-5 with TRBJ1-6; 7 nucleotides match TRBD1. CDR3 length equals 14 residues. Looked up from germline, CDR1 is MNHEY and CDR2 is SVGAGI. V lost 4 bases and J lost 10; bases outside the gene matches: 7. CDR3 nucleotides: TGTGCCAGCAGTTTTACAGGGGTAGAATCACCCCTCCACTTT. Translated: CASSFTGVESPLHF.